This TCR beta chain derives from a study of blood T cell repertoires in COVID-19. Across the whole study: The United States, Italy and Spain provided the acute and convalescent COVID-19 samples.

Germline V gene sequence: CDR1 KGHDR, CDR2 SFDVKD. Trimming took off 6 bases at V and 2 bases at J, with 11 bases between the two ends. The CDR3 spans 14 residues. The table came from immunoSEQ multiplex PCR; TCRdb's copy has only in-frame clones and leaves some out. Of some 300,000 clones in the sample, 70% to 90% were seen once. The sample consisted of peripheral blood. The V and J genes are TRBV24-1 and TRBJ2-3, with D unclear. The sequence was collected from a woman aged 50 to 60 with COVID-19, enrolled during active disease. CDR3 in amino acids: CATSTAKLTDTQYF. CDR3 DNA sequence: TGTGCCACCAGTACAGCAAAACTCACAGATACGCAGTATTTT.